This T cell receptor (beta chain) emerged from a study of early T cells in non-severe SARS-CoV-2 infection. Study-wide context: With bulk RNA from unsorted whole blood as input, sequencing yielded unpaired chains. Study-level results: VDJdb matching favored anti-spike CD8 responses, missing private and CD4 specificities.

Unique molecular identifiers were attached to individual cDNA molecules. TCRdb ran MiXCR on the 5' RACE reads and lists one entry per CDR3 protein. This table holds roughly 80,000 distinct CDR3 sequences, about 11% found once. V was shortened by 4 bases and J by 1 base, with 17 bases between the two germline ends. The V gene's germline CDR1 is MDHEN and CDR2 SYDVKM. The CDR3 has 16 amino acids. This clonotype was observed at least ten times. Its antigen remains unknown. This sequence originates from an adult who was a healthcare worker with PCR-confirmed SARS-CoV-2 infection or an uninfected control (not recorded which). The sequencing used whole blood, collected at baseline. The V and J genes are TRBV28 and TRBJ2-7, with a possible D match to TRBD1 (5 bases). The CDR3 DNA is TGTGCCAGCAGTTCAAATTATTACAGGCCTTCCTACGAGCAGTACTTC. It translates to CASSSNYYRPSYEQYF. Full variable domain (remainder filled in from reference TRBV28 and TRBJ2-7): DVKVTQSSRYLVKRTGEKVFLECVQDMDHENMFWYRQDPGLGLRLIYFSYDVKMKEKGDIPEGYSVSREKKERFSLILESASTNQTSMYLCASSSNYYRPSYEQYFGPGTRLTVT.